The present T cell receptor (beta chain) was sequenced within a study of T-cell reconstitution after alpha-beta-depleted transplantation in children. After removal of 4 bases from V and 7 bases from J, the junction contained 10 bases not matched to a gene. CDR3 length: 15 amino acids. Germline V gives CDR1 MNHEY, CDR2 SVGAGI. Study results and caveats: Alpha-beta T cells about two months after transplant reportedly derived from several hundred expanded graft clones. Counts and diversity of T cells one year after transplant came mostly from newly produced T cells. There were some patients whose high TCRbeta diversity at day 60 came from surviving recipient T cells and thymic progenitors.

Unique molecular identifiers tagged the TCRbeta library. TCRdb independently ran MiXCR on the PCR reads; one entry per CDR3 protein. The sample includes fewer than 350,000 distinct CDR3 sequences, almost 8% of them seen just once. A remark on this clonotype: Its antigen is currently unknown.

Sequences were derived from peripheral blood, sampled 360 days after TCRalphabeta/CD19-depleted stem cell transplant. The TCR comes from a female patient aged 2 to 10 who had a stem cell transplant for Fanconi anemia, so the T cells may come from the graft donor. The chain joins TRBV6-5 to TRBJ2-1, with 7 bases matching TRBD2. The CDR3: CASSCLAVTSNEQFF. The CDR3 bases are TGTGCCAGCAGTTGCCTAGCGGTAACCTCAAATGAGCAGTTCTTC.